This T cell receptor beta chain was captured in a study of T cells after yellow fever vaccination. Findings of the study overall: CD4 and CD8 compartments shared a small share of clonotypes, likely from convergent recombination. From the bulk population, abundant clonotypes could contaminate and appear within FACS-sorted repertoires.

The study made its TCR cDNA through 5'RACE template switching. That step introduced a universal primer site along with UMIs. Each CDR3 protein gets one entry after TCRdb re-called the 5' RACE reads with MiXCR. The table includes about 320,000 distinct CDR3 sequences, about 10% detected once. About this clonotype: As yet, its antigen is unknown.

From germline, CDR1 is MNHEY and CDR2 SVGEGT. The CDR3 loop spans 11 amino acids. Trimming removed 5 bases from V and 5 bases from J, with 5 bases in between. The specimen was CD4+ T cells sorted from PBMCs, collected 45 days after the yellow fever booster vaccination. The TCR originated in a man aged 18 to 35 who received the YFV17D yellow fever vaccine. This chain uses TRBV6-2 or TRBV6-3 with TRBJ2-3; the D is unclear. The CDR3 region is CASSQVDTQYF. The CDR3 bases are TGTGCCAGCAGTCAGGTAGATACGCAGTATTTT.